In its sample, the clone carrying this TCR beta chain was seen a few times. What it binds is not known. Preparation of the TCRbeta library was carried out with unique molecular identifiers. MiXCR was run by TCRdb on the PCR reads, yielding one entry per CDR3 protein. Found here are fewer than 550,000 distinct CDR3 sequences, approximately 10% of them singletons; the top ten hold 13% to 15%. These data come from a study of T-cell reconstitution after alpha-beta-depleted transplantation in children. Findings and caveats of the study: Diversity of TCRbeta at day 60 was high in some patients, arising from surviving recipient T cells and thymic progenitors. At one year after transplant, newly produced T cells mostly accounted for T-cell counts and diversity.

This specimen was PBMCs, mostly from graft donor cells, taken 180 days after TCRalphabeta/CD19-depleted stem cell transplant. This clonotype originated in a female patient between 2 and 10 years old who had a stem cell transplant for aplastic anemia, so the T cells may come from the graft donor.

This CDR3 reads CASSSQASGGYEQYV. The CDR3 DNA reads as TGTGCCAGCAGCTCTCAGGCTAGCGGTGGCTACGAGCAGTACGTC. The V and J genes are TRBV7-2 and TRBJ2-7; TRBD2 agrees at 7 bases. Germline loops: CDR1 SGHTA, CDR2 FQGNSA. V shed 4 bases and J 3 bases; nucleotides not matched to a gene: 9. The CDR3 loop spans 15 amino acids.